A selection of T cell receptor beta chains follows, all from one sample in a study of blood T cell repertoires in COVID-19. TCRdb's table, derived via immunoSEQ multiplex PCR, lists solely in-frame clones and lacks some. The data show around 180,000 clones, roughly 88% seen once. The sample comprised peripheral blood. These receptors were obtained from an elderly man with COVID-19, enrolled during active disease. The conserved cysteine and the conserved F or W are not part of the CDR3 here. D genes are given only for firm matches.

j_gene: TRBJ1-2; v_gene: TRBV7-9; d_gene: TRBD1; CDR3aa: ASSAWTGYGYT
j_gene: TRBJ2-5; v_gene: TRBV5-4; d_gene: .; CDR3aa: ASSEKEGARQETQY
j_gene: TRBJ1-5; v_gene: TRBV7-2; d_gene: TRBD1; CDR3aa: ASSPNRGAQPQH
j_gene: TRBJ1-4; v_gene: TRBV28; d_gene: .; CDR3aa: ASSPELLKLF
j_gene: TRBJ1-2; v_gene: TRBV12-3/TRBV12-4; d_gene: .; CDR3aa: ASSFSGNYGYT
j_gene: TRBJ2-7; v_gene: TRBV5-1; d_gene: .; CDR3aa: ASSLDRDSYEQY
j_gene: TRBJ1-1; v_gene: TRBV4-1; d_gene: .; CDR3aa: ASSRGTEAF
j_gene: TRBJ2-7; v_gene: TRBV4-2; d_gene: .; CDR3aa: ASSPREGSLYEQY
j_gene: TRBJ1-4; v_gene: TRBV2; d_gene: TRBD1; CDR3aa: AQRADRGVRKLF
j_gene: TRBJ2-5; v_gene: TRBV25-1; d_gene: .; CDR3aa: ASSEYAGPETQY
j_gene: TRBJ2-6; v_gene: TRBV5-6; d_gene: .; CDR3aa: ASSLVSSSGANVLT
j_gene: TRBJ2-2; v_gene: TRBV5-4; d_gene: TRBD2; CDR3aa: ASRWGLADTGELF
j_gene: TRBJ2-2; v_gene: TRBV18; d_gene: .; CDR3aa: ASSPGRDSELF
j_gene: TRBJ2-7; v_gene: TRBV5-4; d_gene: TRBD1; CDR3aa: ASSLPGGRSYEQY
j_gene: TRBJ1-1; v_gene: TRBV5-1; d_gene: .; CDR3aa: ASSLDFRGTEAF
j_gene: TRBJ2-2; v_gene: TRBV5-1; d_gene: TRBD2; CDR3aa: ASSLASGHTGELF
j_gene: TRBJ1-3; v_gene: TRBV5-1; d_gene: .; CDR3aa: ASKQGGYGNTIY
j_gene: TRBJ2-2; v_gene: TRBV12-3/TRBV12-4; d_gene: .; CDR3aa: ASIAGLGELF
j_gene: TRBJ2-2; v_gene: TRBV28; d_gene: TRBD2; CDR3aa: ASMNPQGLAGPGELF
j_gene: TRBJ2-5; v_gene: TRBV5-4; d_gene: TRBD2; CDR3aa: ASSPWAGGTKTQY
j_gene: TRBJ2-1; v_gene: TRBV5-4; d_gene: TRBD1; CDR3aa: ASSPQGKSSYNEQF
j_gene: TRBJ1-2; v_gene: TRBV27; d_gene: TRBD1; CDR3aa: ASRSRDRSYGYT
j_gene: TRBJ1-1; v_gene: TRBV4-1; d_gene: TRBD1; CDR3aa: ASSHRDRAIPF
j_gene: TRBJ1-3; v_gene: TRBV11-3; d_gene: .; CDR3aa: ASSLRGQAGNTIY
j_gene: TRBJ2-7; v_gene: TRBV5-4; d_gene: .; CDR3aa: ASSLALSYEQY
j_gene: TRBJ1-2; v_gene: TRBV29-1; d_gene: .; CDR3aa: SVEAGGSIYGYT
j_gene: TRBJ1-5; v_gene: TRBV12-3/TRBV12-4; d_gene: .; CDR3aa: ASSLTPGKPQH
j_gene: TRBJ2-2; v_gene: TRBV10-1; d_gene: TRBD1; CDR3aa: ASSPTGTGDTGELF
j_gene: TRBJ1-2; v_gene: TRBV2; d_gene: .; CDR3aa: ASSEEGQGNYGYT
j_gene: TRBJ1-1; v_gene: TRBV28; d_gene: .; CDR3aa: ASSLKGVGTEAF
j_gene: TRBJ1-5; v_gene: TRBV5-1; d_gene: TRBD1; CDR3aa: ASRPGTGDTSNQPQH
j_gene: TRBJ2-6; v_gene: TRBV25-1; d_gene: .; CDR3aa: ASSEFRAGANVLT
j_gene: TRBJ1-1; v_gene: TRBV7-9; d_gene: .; CDR3aa: ASSLIGAEAF
j_gene: TRBJ2-3; v_gene: TRBV5-1; d_gene: TRBD2; CDR3aa: ASSYGTTWGTQY
j_gene: TRBJ1-2; v_gene: TRBV7-8; d_gene: .; CDR3aa: ASTWERGRMDGYT
j_gene: TRBJ1-3; v_gene: TRBV5-1; d_gene: TRBD1; CDR3aa: ASSSRGLSGNTIY
j_gene: TRBJ1-1; v_gene: TRBV19; d_gene: TRBD1; CDR3aa: ASSADRGRVTEAF
j_gene: TRBJ2-1; v_gene: TRBV5-4; d_gene: TRBD2; CDR3aa: ASSPTLAGGPNEQF
j_gene: TRBJ1-3; v_gene: TRBV5-1; d_gene: TRBD1; CDR3aa: ASSLVSRGPGNTIY
j_gene: TRBJ1-6; v_gene: TRBV5-1; d_gene: .; CDR3aa: ASSYPPGHSSYNSPLH
j_gene: TRBJ1-5; v_gene: TRBV19; d_gene: .; CDR3aa: ASTLGGINQPQH
j_gene: TRBJ1-2; v_gene: TRBV4-1; d_gene: .; CDR3aa: ASSQEGRGGYGYT
j_gene: TRBJ2-3; v_gene: TRBV9; d_gene: .; CDR3aa: ASSVVDFGDTQY
j_gene: TRBJ2-6; v_gene: TRBV28; d_gene: TRBD1; CDR3aa: ASSLPGTAGANVLT
j_gene: TRBJ1-3; v_gene: TRBV5-1; d_gene: .; CDR3aa: ASRQLPSDRNTIY
j_gene: TRBJ1-1; v_gene: TRBV4-3; d_gene: .; CDR3aa: ASSQRGGMNTEAF
j_gene: TRBJ1-1; v_gene: TRBV7-9; d_gene: .; CDR3aa: ASSRVETEAF
j_gene: TRBJ2-5; v_gene: TRBV5-6; d_gene: TRBD2; CDR3aa: ASSRGTSEETQY
j_gene: TRBJ1-3; v_gene: TRBV4-3; d_gene: .; CDR3aa: ASSQSVTPGNTIY
j_gene: TRBJ1-2; v_gene: TRBV7-9; d_gene: .; CDR3aa: AGQWEGNYGYT
j_gene: TRBJ1-4; v_gene: TRBV5-1; d_gene: TRBD1; CDR3aa: ASSHGTGYEKLF
j_gene: TRBJ2-7; v_gene: TRBV19; d_gene: TRBD1; CDR3aa: ASSIRAGGRYEQY